This T cell receptor beta chain originates from a study of cytomegalovirus exposure and HLA in healthy donors. This clone was seen only a few times. Germline values: CDR1 SQVTM, CDR2 ANQGSEA. The CDR3 sequence is 13 residues long. Trimming removed 7 bases from V and 6 bases from J, with 16 bases in between. A multiplex PCR was run with 60 Vbeta primers and 13 Jbeta primers. Profiled with immunoSEQ multiplex PCR; TCRdb holds only in-frame clones, not every one. Among some 150,000 clones listed, 70% to 80% were seen once. The receptor was derived from a man aged 35 to 55 in good health and CMV-seronegative. The V and J genes are TRBV29-1 and TRBJ2-1; D is perhaps TRBD2 (6 bases). Sequencing was carried out using PBMCs. This CDR3 is CSGEEVGGNEQFF. The CDR3 DNA reads TGCAGCGGCGAAGAGGTGGGAGGCAATGAGCAGTTCTTC.